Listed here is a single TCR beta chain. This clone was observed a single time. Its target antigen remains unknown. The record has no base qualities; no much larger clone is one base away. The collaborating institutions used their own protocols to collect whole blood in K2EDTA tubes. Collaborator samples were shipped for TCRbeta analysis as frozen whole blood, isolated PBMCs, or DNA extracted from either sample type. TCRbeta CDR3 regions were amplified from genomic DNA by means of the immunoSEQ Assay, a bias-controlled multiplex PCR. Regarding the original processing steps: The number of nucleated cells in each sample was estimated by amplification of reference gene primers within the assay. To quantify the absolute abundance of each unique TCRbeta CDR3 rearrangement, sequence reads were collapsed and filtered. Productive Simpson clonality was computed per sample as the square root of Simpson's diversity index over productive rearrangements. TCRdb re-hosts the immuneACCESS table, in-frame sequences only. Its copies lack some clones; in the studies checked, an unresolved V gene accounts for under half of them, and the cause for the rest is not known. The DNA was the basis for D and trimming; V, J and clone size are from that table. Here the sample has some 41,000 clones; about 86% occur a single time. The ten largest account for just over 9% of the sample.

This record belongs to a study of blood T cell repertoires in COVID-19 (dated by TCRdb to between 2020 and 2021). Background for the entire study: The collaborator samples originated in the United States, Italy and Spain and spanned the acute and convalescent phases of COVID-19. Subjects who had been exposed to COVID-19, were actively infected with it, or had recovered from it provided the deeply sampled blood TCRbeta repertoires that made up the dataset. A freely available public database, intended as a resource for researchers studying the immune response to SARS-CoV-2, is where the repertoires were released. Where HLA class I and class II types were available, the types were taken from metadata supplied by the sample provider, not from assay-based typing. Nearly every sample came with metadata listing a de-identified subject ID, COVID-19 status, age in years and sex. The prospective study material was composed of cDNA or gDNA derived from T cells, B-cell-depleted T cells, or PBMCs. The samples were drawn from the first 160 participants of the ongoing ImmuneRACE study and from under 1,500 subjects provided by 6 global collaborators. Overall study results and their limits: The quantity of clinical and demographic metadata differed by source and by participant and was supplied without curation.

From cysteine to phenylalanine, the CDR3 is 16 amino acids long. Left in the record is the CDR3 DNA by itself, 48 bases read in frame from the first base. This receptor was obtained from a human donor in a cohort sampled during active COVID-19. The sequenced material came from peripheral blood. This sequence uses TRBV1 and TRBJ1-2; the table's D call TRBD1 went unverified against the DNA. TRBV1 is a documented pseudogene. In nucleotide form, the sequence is TGCACCAGCAGCCCCTACGGCTCAGGGGGCGGGTATGGCTACACCTTC. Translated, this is CTSSPYGSGGGYGYTF.